A selection of T cell receptor beta chains follows, all from one sample in a study of shared clonotypes between healthy human individuals. The assay was immunoSEQ multiplex PCR, and TCRdb's table has in-frame clones only and misses some. The data hold some 2,100,000 clones, with about 92% observed a single time. Sequencing was done on a sample of naive CD8+ T cells from PBMCs. These TCRs come from a man between 18 and 29 years old in good health. Some clones in this sample may be carry-over from other donors' samples. Both conserved end residues are part of each CDR3. The order of the fields is J gene, D gene, V gene, clone size, CDR3 protein, CDR3 DNA. The D gene is left open where the match is weak. The listing skips clone size in some rows; elsewhere it reads once, few, many or a size class.

TRBJ2-7 TRBD2 TRBV27 NA CASSGTNYEQYF TGTGCCAGTAGCGGGACAAACTACGAGCAGTACTTC
TRBJ2-7 NA TRBV28 NA CASRDPSYEQYF TGTGCCAGCCGGGACCCCTCCTACGAGCAGTACTTC
TRBJ2-1 NA TRBV7-8 NA CASSPGLPQGNEQFF TGTGCCAGCAGCCCGGGACTCCCACAGGGTAATGAGCAGTTCTTC
TRBJ2-7 NA TRBV7-9 once CASSRGNHEQYF TGTGCCAGCAGCCGGGGCAATCACGAGCAGTACTTC
TRBJ2-7 NA TRBV27 NA CASSTTSGRRFEQYF TGTGCCAGCAGTACCACCTCGGGACGGCGGTTTGAGCAGTACTTC
TRBJ1-1 TRBD1 TRBV9 once CASSVGGARGSTEAFF TGTGCCAGCAGTGTAGGGGGAGCCAGGGGGTCCACTGAAGCTTTCTTT
TRBJ2-7 NA TRBV7-9 NA CASSLGQGGYEQYF TGTGCCAGCAGCCTTGGACAGGGAGGGTACGAGCAGTACTTC
TRBJ2-1 NA TRBV27 NA CASSLRGTSPSYNEQFF TGTGCCAGCAGTTTACGGGGGACTTCGCCCTCCTACAATGAGCAGTTCTTC
TRBJ2-3 TRBD1 TRBV2 once CASSPGQSTDTQYF TGTGCCAGCAGCCCGGGACAGAGCACAGATACGCAGTATTTT
TRBJ2-1 TRBD2 TRBV13 once CASSLEQGGLAGIYEQFF TGTGCCAGCAGCTTAGAGCAGGGGGGGCTAGCGGGAATCTATGAGCAGTTCTTC
TRBJ2-2 TRBD1 TRBV28 NA CASSWGTGAGELFF TGTGCCAGCAGTTGGGGGACAGGGGCCGGGGAGCTGTTTTTT
TRBJ2-7 NA TRBV5-4 NA CASSLGGRPRDEQYF TGTGCCAGCAGCTTGGGCGGGCGGCCCCGGGACGAGCAGTACTTC
TRBJ1-5 NA TRBV5-5 NA CASSLGNQPQHF TGTGCCAGCAGCTTGGGCAATCAGCCCCAGCATTTT
TRBJ1-2 NA TRBV28 NA CASSLLDWGYGYTF TGTGCCAGCAGTTTACTGGACTGGGGCTATGGCTACACCTTC
TRBJ2-7 TRBD2 TRBV10-3 NA CAISDVAGEYEQYF TGTGCCATCAGTGACGTTGCGGGAGAGTACGAGCAGTACTTC
TRBJ2-7 NA TRBV19 NA CASSMWGRMPYEQYF TGTGCCAGTAGTATGTGGGGACGGATGCCCTACGAGCAGTACTTC
TRBJ2-1 NA TRBV9 NA CASSVEDNEQFF TGTGCCAGCAGCGTTGAGGACAATGAGCAGTTCTTC
TRBJ2-7 NA TRBV27 NA CASSPLEQSSYEQYF TGTGCCAGCAGTCCACTTGAACAGAGCTCCTACGAGCAGTACTTC
TRBJ1-1 NA TRBV28 NA CASSFGVSVRGTEAFF TGTGCCAGCAGTTTCGGGGTGAGTGTTCGGGGCACTGAAGCTTTCTTT
TRBJ1-1 NA TRBV6-6 NA CASSYSTGVPEAFF TGTGCCAGCAGTTACTCAACGGGGGTCCCTGAAGCTTTCTTT
TRBJ2-1 TRBD1 TRBV5-1 NA CASSFDRGHYNEQFF TGCGCCAGCAGCTTCGACAGGGGTCACTACAATGAGCAGTTCTTC
TRBJ1-5 NA TRBV28 NA CASSLFPGGYSNQPQHF TGTGCCAGCAGTTTATTTCCGGGCGGTTATAGCAATCAGCCCCAGCATTTT
TRBJ2-5 TRBD1 TRBV4-1 NA CASSVVWTGETQYF TGCGCCAGCAGCGTAGTTTGGACAGGAGAGACCCAGTACTTC
TRBJ1-1 NA TRBV2 once CASSERQQNTEAFF TGTGCCAGCAGTGAGAGACAGCAGAACACTGAAGCTTTCTTT
TRBJ2-5 TRBD1 TRBV4-3 NA CASSQADRGRETQYF TGCGCCAGCAGCCAGGCTGACAGGGGACGAGAGACCCAGTACTTC
TRBJ2-3 NA TRBV27 NA CASSPRQSTDTQYF TGTGCCAGCAGTCCCCGACAGTCCACAGATACGCAGTATTTT